This TCR beta chain was retrieved from a study of T cells after yellow fever vaccination. TCRdb reprocessed the 5' RACE reads via MiXCR and lists one record per CDR3 protein. This sample has around 310,000 distinct CDR3 sequences, with roughly 8.7% found just once. The CDR3 length is 15 residues. Germline V lookup: CDR1 SGHRS, CDR2 YFSETQ. The V gene lost 0 bases and the J gene lost 4 bases, with 11 bases spanning the gap. Sequenced material: PBMCs, taken on the day of the first yellow fever vaccination. The source is a man between 18 and 35 years old who received the YFV17D yellow fever vaccine. The rearrangement links TRBV5-1 to TRBJ1-5, with TRBD1 as a possible D gene (5 bases). In nucleotides, the CDR3 is TGCGCCAGCAGCTTGGTCGGGACGCCGAATCAGCCCCAGCATTTT. This encodes CASSLVGTPNQPQHF.